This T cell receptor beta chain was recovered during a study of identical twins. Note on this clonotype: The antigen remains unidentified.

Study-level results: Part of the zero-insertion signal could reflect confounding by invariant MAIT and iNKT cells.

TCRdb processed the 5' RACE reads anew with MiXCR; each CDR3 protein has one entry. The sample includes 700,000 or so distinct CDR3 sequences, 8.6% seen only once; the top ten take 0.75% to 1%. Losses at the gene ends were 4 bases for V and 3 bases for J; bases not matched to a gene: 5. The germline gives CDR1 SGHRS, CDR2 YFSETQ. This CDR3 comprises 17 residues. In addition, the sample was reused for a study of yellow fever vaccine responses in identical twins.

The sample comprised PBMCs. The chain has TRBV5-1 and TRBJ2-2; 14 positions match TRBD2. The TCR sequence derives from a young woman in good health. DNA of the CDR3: TGCGCCAGCAGCCCGGGACTAGCGGGAGTTCACACCGGGGAGCTGTTTTTT. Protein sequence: CASSPGLAGVHTGELFF.